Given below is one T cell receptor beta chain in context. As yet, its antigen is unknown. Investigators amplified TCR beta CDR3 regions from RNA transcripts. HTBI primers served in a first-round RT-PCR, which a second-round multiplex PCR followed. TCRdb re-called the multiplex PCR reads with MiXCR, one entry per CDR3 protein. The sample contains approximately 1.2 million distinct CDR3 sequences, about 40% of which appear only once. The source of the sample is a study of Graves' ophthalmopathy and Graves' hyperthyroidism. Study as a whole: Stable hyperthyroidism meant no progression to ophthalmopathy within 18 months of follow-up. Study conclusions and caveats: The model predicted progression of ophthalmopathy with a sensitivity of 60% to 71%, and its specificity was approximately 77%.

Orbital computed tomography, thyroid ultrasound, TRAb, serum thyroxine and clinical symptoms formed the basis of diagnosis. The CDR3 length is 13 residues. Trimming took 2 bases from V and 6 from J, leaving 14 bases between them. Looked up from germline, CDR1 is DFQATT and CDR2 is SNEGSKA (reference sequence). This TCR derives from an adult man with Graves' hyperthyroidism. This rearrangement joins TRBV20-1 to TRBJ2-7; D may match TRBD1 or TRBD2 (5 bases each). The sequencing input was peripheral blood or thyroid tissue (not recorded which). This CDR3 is CSARTGAATEQYF. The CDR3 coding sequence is TGCAGTGCTAGAACCGGGGCCGCAACCGAGCAGTACTTC.